These T cell receptor beta chains were read from a single sample in a study of response to subunit inactivated influenza vaccine. TCRdb used MiXCR to reprocess the RT-PCR reads, holding one entry per CDR3 protein. The table has a few hundred thousand distinct CDR3 sequences, around 10% seen once. In addition, the sample was reused for a study of T cells expressing NK-cell markers.

The material was PBMCs from blood, obtained on the day of vaccination. Receptors originate from a man aged 45-65 years who received an inactivated influenza vaccine. Each CDR3 is given with its conserved first and last residue. A D gene is named only where the DNA matches it firmly. Not every row has a clone size; where given, it reads once, few, many or a size class.

J: TRBJ2-3
D: -
size: many
V: TRBV10-3
DNA: TGTGCCATCAGTATCAATGCGGATACGCAGTATTTT
CDR3: CAISINADTQYF

J: TRBJ1-6
D: -
size: many
V: TRBV6-2/TRBV6-3
DNA: TGTGCCAGCAGAACCCGACAGGAACACCAAATTAATTCACCCCTCCACTTT
CDR3: CASRTRQEHQINSPLHF

J: TRBJ2-3
D: TRBD1
size: -
V: TRBV24-1
DNA: TGTGCCACGCAGACAGGGGGCGCAGATACGCAGTATTTT
CDR3: CATQTGGADTQYF

J: TRBJ2-7
D: -
size: many
V: TRBV28
DNA: TGTGCCAGCAGTTTATTAACGACTTACGAGCAGTACTTC
CDR3: CASSLLTTYEQYF

J: TRBJ2-7
D: TRBD2
size: few
V: TRBV20-1
DNA: TGCAGTGCTAGAGATGTCGCATTTGGCGGGAGGAGCGAGCAGTACTTC
CDR3: CSARDVAFGGRSEQYF

J: TRBJ2-2
D: -
size: -
V: TRBV12-3/TRBV12-4
DNA: TGTGCCAGCACTTTTTACACCGGGGAGCTGTTTTTT
CDR3: CASTFYTGELFF

J: TRBJ2-1
D: -
size: -
V: TRBV5-1
DNA: TGCGCCAGCAGCTTCGGGACGAGGTCCTACAATGAGCAGTTCTTC
CDR3: CASSFGTRSYNEQFF

J: TRBJ2-7
D: -
size: few
V: TRBV5-1
DNA: TGCGCCAGCAGCTCTTCAGGGATCGAGCAGTACTTC
CDR3: CASSSSGIEQYF

J: TRBJ2-7
D: -
size: few
V: TRBV19
DNA: TGTGCCAGTAGTGAGTCCACCTGGGTCCCCTACGAGCAGTACTTC
CDR3: CASSESTWVPYEQYF

J: TRBJ1-2
D: -
size: few
V: TRBV12-3/TRBV12-4
DNA: TGTGCCAGCAGTCCCGCAGGGTCTAACTATGGCTACACCTTC
CDR3: CASSPAGSNYGYTF

J: TRBJ1-5
D: -
size: -
V: TRBV2
DNA: TGTGCCAGCACTGTAGGGGCATATAGCAATCAGCCCCAGCATTTT
CDR3: CASTVGAYSNQPQHF

J: TRBJ2-1
D: -
size: -
V: TRBV7-9
DNA: TGTGCCAGCAGCTTAGACGGTGGCGGCAATGAGCAGTTCTTC
CDR3: CASSLDGGGNEQFF

J: TRBJ2-7
D: -
size: few
V: TRBV16
DNA: TGTGCCAGCAGCCCTCGGGAGAAATCCTACGAGCAGTACTTC
CDR3: CASSPREKSYEQYF

J: TRBJ2-2
D: -
size: many
V: TRBV4-2
DNA: TGTGCCAGCAGCCTGTATAACACCGGGGAGCTGTTTTTT
CDR3: CASSLYNTGELFF

J: TRBJ2-1
D: -
size: few
V: TRBV6-1
DNA: TGTGCCAGCAGTGGTTCCAACAATGAGCAGTTCTTC
CDR3: CASSGSNNEQFF